These 27 T cell receptor beta chains share one sample of origin, sequenced in a study of response to subunit inactivated influenza vaccine. TCRdb recomputed calls from the RT-PCR reads with MiXCR, one row per CDR3 protein. Of hundreds of thousands of distinct CDR3 sequences detected, about 25% appear once; the ten largest clones hold 1.5% to 2%. This specimen was CD4+ T cells sorted from PBMCs, taken roughly 5 days after vaccination. Every receptor here comes from a man over 45 who received an inactivated influenza vaccine.

The sample holds a few counts of this clonotype. V gene TRBV6-4 combines with J gene TRBJ2-1; D remains ambiguous. CDR1 is MRHNA and CDR2 is SNTAGT in the germline V gene. Deletions cut 2 bases from V and 0 bases from J, with 8 bases between. CDR3 size: 15 residues. CDR3: CASSDTGSSYNEQFF. In DNA, the CDR3 is TGTGCCAGCAGTGACACCGGTAGCTCCTACAATGAGCAGTTCTTC.

This chain's CDR3 is CASSLVLGGNTGELFF. The CDR3 region has the DNA TGTGCCAGCAGCTTAGTTCTCGGCGGTAACACCGGGGAGCTGTTTTTT. This chain links TRBV7-2 with TRBJ2-2; D remains ambiguous. The V end lost 1 base, the J end lost 2 bases, and 11 bases lay between the germline ends. This CDR3 comprises 16 residues. CDR1 SGHTA and CDR2 FQGNSA come from the germline V gene.

The rearrangement uses TRBV11-2 and TRBJ2-5, with TRBD2 as a possible D gene (6 bases). The CDR3 totals 17 residues. Germline CDR1 SGHAT, CDR2 FQNNGV. Trimming removed 1 base from V and 1 base from J, with 16 bases in between. The CDR3 DNA is TGTGCCAGCAGCTTAGCCGTACTCCTGGGGGGCCAAGAGACCCAGTACTTC. As protein: CASSLAVLLGGQETQYF.

This clonotype was counted a few times. The rearrangement links TRBV7-2 to TRBJ2-2; a weak D match, TRBD1 (6 bases). Germline V lookup: CDR1 SGHTA, CDR2 FQGNSA. The CDR3 length is 15 residues. Trimming shortened V by 5 bases and J by 1 base, and 11 bases separated the two germline ends. CDR3 region: CASSHRTENTGELFF. DNA for the CDR3: TGTGCCAGCAGCCACCGGACAGAGAACACCGGGGAGCTGTTTTTT.

The rearrangement links TRBV5-1 to TRBJ2-3, with D possibly being TRBD1 or TRBD2 (7 bases each). Trimming shortened V by 0 bases and J by 4 bases, and 18 bases separated the two germline ends. In germline, CDR1 is SGHRS, CDR2 YFSETQ. The CDR3 totals 17 residues. This CDR3 reads CASSLVGRGRAADTQYF. The CDR3 DNA reads TGCGCCAGCAGCTTGGTAGGCAGGGGGAGGGCCGCAGATACGCAGTATTTT.

J is TRBJ2-3 and V is TRBV20-1; D is undetermined. V was pared by 4 bases and J by 1 base, with 12 bases between. CDR1 is DFQATT, CDR2 SNEGSKA, per germline (reference sequence). CDR3 length: 14 residues. The CDR3 nucleotides are TGCAGTGCTACCTTCTCAGAGGGCACAGATACGCAGTATTTT. Protein sequence: CSATFSEGTDTQYF.

The chain recombines TRBV6-4 with TRBJ2-1, with D tentatively TRBD2 (7 bases). V lost 2 bases and J 3 bases, leaving 17 bases between the germline ends. CDR3 length equals 17 residues. From germline, CDR1 is MRHNA and CDR2 SNTAGT. The CDR3 protein is CASSDAGDYPVYNEQFF. Here the CDR3 DNA reads TGTGCCAGCAGTGACGCAGGGGACTACCCTGTCTACAATGAGCAGTTCTTC.

The V gene is TRBV20-1, the J gene TRBJ1-2; D perhaps matches TRBD1 (5 bases). The CDR3 covers 12 residues. Germline V gene lookup returns CDR1 DFQATT and CDR2 SNEGSKA (reference sequence). V was clipped by 3 bases and J by 6 bases, with 11 bases between them. CDR3 in DNA: TGCAGTGCTAGTGGGGGATCGCATGGCTACACCTTC. Protein: CSASGGSHGYTF.

A few counts support this clonotype. The V call is TRBV10-3, the J call TRBJ2-6; no definite D call. V shed 0 bases and J shed 0 bases, with 15 bases lying between them. The CDR3 extends over 19 amino acids. CDR1 is ENHRY, CDR2 SYGVKD, per germline. The CDR3 reads CAISESGTAPSSGANVLTF. The CDR3 DNA reads as TGTGCCATCAGTGAGTCAGGAACAGCCCCCAGCTCTGGGGCCAACGTCCTGACTTTC.

This clonotype was seen more than once but under ten times. The V and J genes are TRBV7-9 and TRBJ2-7; 9 bases fit TRBD2. CDR1 and CDR2 from the germline V gene are SEHNR and FQNEAQ (reference sequence). The CDR3 totals 16 residues. V lost 1 base to trimming and J lost 3 bases; unmatched junction nucleotides: 7. The CDR3 region has the DNA TGTGCCAGCAGCTTAGACTTGACTAGCGGACTCTACGAGCAGTACTTC. Amino acid sequence: CASSLDLTSGLYEQYF.

In its sample, this clonotype was seen a few times. The J gene is TRBJ2-7, the V gene TRBV11-1, with 8 bases matching TRBD1. The CDR3 totals 19 residues. Germline assignment: CDR1 SGHAT and CDR2 FQDESV (reference sequence). Trimming cost V 3 bases and J 0 bases; bases outside gene matches: 16. This chain's CDR3 is CASSFEWTGRFGFSYEQYF. The CDR3 nucleotides are TGTGCCAGCAGCTTTGAATGGACAGGGCGGTTTGGATTCTCCTACGAGCAGTACTTC. The full variable domain, rest sourced from reference TRBV11-1 and TRBJ2-7, is EAEVAQSPRYKITEKSQAVAFWCDPISGHATLYWYRQILGQGPELLVQFQDESVVDDSQLPKDRFSAERLKGVDSTLKIQPAELGDSAMYLCASSFEWTGRFGFSYEQYFGPGTRLTVT.

This sequence joins TRBV24-1 and TRBJ2-5; TRBD2 aligns across 11 bases. CDR1 and CDR2 (germline): KGHDR, SFDVKD. The CDR3 consists of 20 residues. The V segment lost 7 bases and the J segment 2 bases; nucleotides outside the gene matches: 20. This CDR3 reads CATSDSVLAGVGRWQETQYF. The CDR3 DNA reads TGTGCCACCAGCGATAGTGTACTAGCGGGAGTCGGACGGTGGCAAGAGACCCAGTACTTC.

V gene TRBV9 combines with J gene TRBJ1-1, with a tentative D call TRBD1 (5 bases). Trimming pared 1 base from V and 0 bases from J, leaving 10 bases between. CDR1 and CDR2 (germline): SGDLS, YYNGEE. The CDR3 covers 15 residues. DNA for the CDR3: TGTGCCAGCAGCGTAAGGGCAGGGATGAACACTGAAGCTTTCTTT. Its protein product is CASSVRAGMNTEAFF.

For this clonotype: Its ends do not fully match the called genes, so a read error is possible. The rearrangement links TRBV4-3 to TRBJ2-7; no firm D call. The CDR3 spans 14 residues. Germline CDR1 LGHNA, CDR2 YSLEER. This CDR3 reads CASSQDSASYEQYF. For the CDR3, the DNA is TGTGCCAGCAGCCAAGACTCAGCTTCCTACGAGCAGTACTTC.

This chain joins TRBV5-1 and TRBJ2-1; 10 bases are shared with TRBD2. This CDR3 has 16 amino acids. Trimming removed 5 bases from V and 0 bases from J; junction bases left unmatched: 5. CDR1 and CDR2 from the germline V gene are SGHRS and YFSETQ. CDR3 sequence reads: CASRASGSRSYNEQFF. The CDR3 nucleotides are TGCGCCAGCAGGGCTAGCGGGAGCCGCTCCTACAATGAGCAGTTCTTC.

The genes are TRBV6-5 and TRBJ2-2; no definite D call. CDR3 length: 16 amino acids. The germline gives CDR1 MNHEY, CDR2 SVGAGI. Trimming pared 4 bases from V and 0 bases from J, leaving 12 bases between. The chain's CDR3 is CASSLLTGSNTGELFF. The CDR3 DNA reads as TGTGCCAGCAGTTTACTCACTGGGTCGAACACCGGGGAGCTGTTTTTT.

J is TRBJ1-2 and V is TRBV20-1; 9 bases fit TRBD1. The CDR3 runs to 13 residues. Trimming cost V 6 bases and J 6 bases; bases outside gene matches: 8. Germline CDR1 reads DFQATT; CDR2 reads SNEGSKA (reference sequence). CDR3 nucleotides: TGCAGTGCCGCGACAGGGGGAAGGAATGGCTACACCTTC. Its protein product is CSAATGGRNGYTF.

This chain links TRBV20-1 with TRBJ1-5; no clear D gene. The germline V gene has CDR1 DFQATT and CDR2 SNEGSKA (reference sequence). The CDR3 totals 12 residues. Trimming took off 1 base at V and 8 bases at J, with 9 bases between the two ends. The chain's CDR3 is CSARAASKPQHF. In nucleotides, the CDR3 is TGCAGTGCTAGAGCCGCCTCGAAGCCCCAGCATTTT.

The chain recombines TRBV6-1 with TRBJ1-1; no clear D gene. The V end was cut by 0 bases, the J end by 3 bases, with 5 bases between. This CDR3 is 13 amino acids long. In germline, CDR1 is MNHNS, CDR2 SASEGT. CDR3 protein: CASSEAGHTEAFF. The CDR3 DNA follows: TGTGCCAGCAGTGAAGCCGGGCACACTGAAGCTTTCTTT.

V gene TRBV20-1 combines with J gene TRBJ2-3; D unclear. The CDR3 runs 14 residues. V lost 2 bases and J lost 4, with 13 bases in between. Germline V gene sequence: CDR1 DFQATT, CDR2 SNEGSKA (reference sequence). The CDR3 nucleotides are TGCAGTGCTAGACTAGGAGCAGGCCCAGATACGCAGTATTTT. Translating it yields CSARLGAGPDTQYF.

The genes are TRBV29-1 and TRBJ2-5, with TRBD2 identical over 13 bases. Germline V CDR1 and CDR2: SQVTM, ANQGSEA. This CDR3 region has 17 residues. V lost 6 bases to trimming and J lost 4 bases; unmatched junction nucleotides: 14. The CDR3 region has the DNA TGCAGCGTCACCCGACTAGCGGGAGGCCCGGGGATAGAGACCCAGTACTTC. This translates into CSVTRLAGGPGIETQYF. The full variable domain, in which reference TRBV29-1 and TRBJ2-5 provide the parts outside the CDR3, is SAVISQKPSRDICQRGTSLTIQCQVDSQVTMMFWYRQQPGQSLTLIATANQGSEATYESGFVIDKFPISRPNLTFSTLTVSNMSPEDSSIYLCSVTRLAGGPGIETQYFGPGTRLLVL.

This clonotype has just a few counts. The V and J genes are TRBV7-3 and TRBJ2-3; 8 bases line up with TRBD2. CDR1 is SGHTA, CDR2 FQGTGA, per germline. Trimming at V came to 1 base and at J to 6 bases, leaving 3 bases not matched to a gene. This CDR3 region has 14 residues. The CDR3 loop reads CASSLMGLGDTQYF. CDR3 bases: TGTGCCAGCAGCTTAATGGGACTAGGGGATACGCAGTATTTT.

This clonotype was counted only a few times. CDR3 in amino acids: CASSLPGQGPEAFF. The CDR3 DNA sequence: TGTGCCAGCAGCTTACCGGGACAGGGTCCCGAAGCTTTCTTT. V usage is TRBV5-5 and J usage is TRBJ1-1; 9 nucleotides match TRBD1. Trimming cost V 2 bases and J 8 bases; bases outside gene matches: 7. The CDR3 extends over 14 amino acids. Germline lookup yields CDR1 SGHKS and CDR2 YYEKEE (reference sequence). The full variable domain, in which reference TRBV5-5 and TRBJ1-1 provide the parts outside the CDR3, is DAGVTQSPTHLIKTRGQQVTLRCSPISGHKSVSWYQQVLGQGPQFIFQYYEKEERGRGNFPDRFSARQFPNYSSELNVNALLLGDSALYLCASSLPGQGPEAFFGQGTRLTVV.

The rearrangement links TRBV7-2 to TRBJ1-2; possibly TRBD1 for D (6 bases). This CDR3 is built from 14 residues. Germline values: CDR1 SGHTA, CDR2 FQGNSA. Deletions cut 5 bases from V and 0 bases from J, with 10 bases between. Written as DNA, the CDR3 is TGTGCCAGCAGCGACCGGACAGCTAACTATGGCTACACCTTC. It translates to CASSDRTANYGYTF. Drawing the rest from reference TRBV7-2 and TRBJ1-2, the complete variable domain is GAGVSQSPSNKVTEKGKDVELRCDPISGHTALYWYRQSLGQGLEFLIYFQGNSAPDKSGLPSDRFSAERTGGSVSTLTIQRTQQEDSAVYLCASSDRTANYGYTFGSGTRLTVV.

This sequence joins TRBV7-2 and TRBJ2-5; D ambiguous. CDR1 SGHTA and CDR2 FQGNSA come from the germline V gene. The CDR3 spans 15 residues. V lost 1 base and J lost 5, with 14 bases in between. CDR3 in DNA: TGTGCCAGCAGCTTAGACCAGGCTCGGATCGAGACCCAGTACTTC. Its translation: CASSLDQARIETQYF.

The chain has TRBV12-3 or TRBV12-4 and TRBJ2-1; unclear D gene. The germline V and J ends were trimmed by 3 bases and 2 bases, with 14 bases remaining between them. The CDR3 spans 16 residues. The DNA for the CDR3 is TGTGCCAGCAGTTTTCTGGACCAATTGACCTACAATGAGCAGTTCTTC. Translation gives CASSFLDQLTYNEQFF.

This clonotype was observed a handful of times. CDR3 DNA sequence: TGCAGCGTAGCTAGCGGGAGACGGTTATACGAGCAGTACTTC. It translates to CSVASGRRLYEQYF. V usage is TRBV29-1 and J usage is TRBJ2-7, with 10 bases fitting TRBD2. Germline V gene lookup returns CDR1 SQVTM and CDR2 ANQGSEA. The CDR3 sequence is 14 residues long. J lost 4 bases, V lost 6 bases, and 9 bases had no gene match.